One sample yielded the 12 T cell receptor beta chains listed below, sequenced in a study of PD-L1 blockade in urothelial cancer. Data came from immunoSEQ multiplex PCR; TCRdb stores just in-frame clones and leaves some out. The table records roughly 39,000 clones, 85% to 90% of them present only once. The sample was PBMCs, taken around atezolizumab (anti-PD-L1) treatment. These receptors all come from a man aged 60-69 years with urothelial cancer.

V is TRBV4-3 and J is TRBJ2-1; a possible D gene is TRBD2 (6 bases). Looked up from germline, CDR1 is LGHNA and CDR2 is YSLEER. The V end lost 1 base, the J end lost 6 bases, and 10 bases lay between the germline ends. This CDR3 has 14 residues. This chain's CDR3 is CASSQARGSNEQFF. CDR3 coding DNA: TGCGCCAGCAGCCAAGCCCGGGGGAGCAATGAGCAGTTCTTC.

This clone is a singleton in its sample. The chain combines TRBV11-3 with TRBJ2-1, with a tentative D call TRBD2 (5 bases). Germline CDR1 and CDR2: SGHNT and YENEEA. The CDR3 runs to 16 residues. Trimming pared 5 bases from V and 2 bases from J, leaving 16 bases between. DNA of the CDR3: TGTGCCAGCAGCCCCAGGACTTCTCCCGCCTACAATGAGCAGTTCTTC. Translation gives CASSPRTSPAYNEQFF.

J is TRBJ1-1 and V is TRBV9, with 7 bases identical to TRBD1. The germline V gene encodes CDR1 SGDLS and CDR2 YYNGEE. The CDR3 contains 13 residues. V lost 0 bases to trimming and J lost 6 bases; unmatched junction nucleotides: 2. DNA for the CDR3: TGTGCCAGCAGCGTAGGGCAGGGGGCTGAAGCTTTCTTT. Amino acids: CASSVGQGAEAFF.

The V and J genes are TRBV28 and TRBJ2-3; 7 nucleotides line up with TRBD2. Germline V gene data show CDR1 as MDHEN and CDR2 as SYDVKM. This CDR3 contains 14 residues. The ends lost 6 bases at V and 3 bases at J; junction bases unmatched: 6. The CDR3 protein is CASRDPSGTDTQYF. CDR3 DNA: TGTGCCAGCAGAGACCCTAGCGGAACAGATACGCAGTATTTT.

This clone was counted only a few times. The chain has TRBV19 and TRBJ1-1; 10 bases line up with TRBD1. The CDR3 sequence is 14 residues long. Germline V gives CDR1 LNHDA, CDR2 SQIVND (reference sequence). J lost 2 bases, V lost 5 bases, and 2 bases had no gene match. The CDR3 DNA follows: TGTGCCAGTAGTCGGACAGGGGGAAACACTGAAGCTTTCTTT. Translated, it gives CASSRTGGNTEAFF. Filled out from reference TRBV19 and TRBJ1-1, the complete variable domain reads DGGITQSPKYLFRKEGQNVTLSCEQNLNHDAMYWYRQDPGQGLRLIYYSQIVNDFQKGDIAEGYSVSREKKESFPLTVTSAQKNPTAFYLCASSRTGGNTEAFFGQGTRLTVV.

This chain links TRBV19 with TRBJ1-6; TRBD1 agrees at 8 bases. The V gene's germline CDR1 is LNHDA and CDR2 SQIVND (reference sequence). The V segment lost 6 bases and the J segment 10 bases; nucleotides outside the gene matches: 14. This CDR3 region has 16 residues. CDR3 amino acids: CASSPGQGAPWSPLHF. DNA of the CDR3: TGTGCCAGTAGCCCTGGTCAGGGGGCCCCGTGGTCACCCCTCCACTTT.

The chain is built from TRBV5-8 and TRBJ2-5; 7 nucleotides align to TRBD1. The V segment lost 0 bases and the J segment 4 bases; nucleotides outside the gene matches: 6. The CDR3 loop spans 15 amino acids. From germline, CDR1 is SGHTS and CDR2 YDEGEE. The CDR3: CASSLVTGDVETQYF. CDR3 coding DNA: TGTGCCAGCAGCTTGGTTACAGGGGATGTAGAGACCCAGTACTTC.

This chain joins TRBV18 and TRBJ2-1; 7 nucleotides match TRBD1. The CDR3 contains 16 residues. Trimming cost V 0 bases and J 5 bases; bases outside gene matches: 7. Per germline, CDR1 KGHSH and CDR2 LQKENI. This CDR3 is CASSPPIGTADNEQFF. The CDR3 coding sequence is TGTGCCAGCTCACCACCTATAGGGACAGCAGACAATGAGCAGTTCTTC.

V is TRBV7-3 and J is TRBJ2-5; TRBD1 matches at 8 bases. Losses at the gene ends were 4 bases for V and 1 base for J; bases not matched to a gene: 5. Germline V gene data show CDR1 as SGHTA and CDR2 as FQGTGA. The CDR3 spans 15 residues. The CDR3 protein is CASSSGQGSQETQYF. The CDR3 coding sequence is TGTGCCAGCAGCTCCGGACAGGGCAGCCAAGAGACCCAGTACTTC. The full variable domain, rest sourced from reference TRBV7-3 and TRBJ2-5, is GAGVSQTPSNKVTEKGKYVELRCDPISGHTALYWYRQSLGQGPEFLIYFQGTGAADDSGLPNDRFFAVRPEGSVSTLKIQRTERGDSAVYLCASSSGQGSQETQYFGPGTRLLVL.

This chain links TRBV7-8 with TRBJ1-5; 8 bases line up with TRBD1. The CDR3 length is 15 residues. The J segment lost 4 bases and the V segment lost 6 bases, leaving 8 bases of the junction unmatched. Germline-derived CDR1 and CDR2 are SGHVS and FQNEAQ. The DNA of the CDR3 is TGTGCCAGCAGTCCAGGACAGGGCGGAAATCAGCCCCAGCATTTT. It yields the protein CASSPGQGGNQPQHF.

The chain employs TRBV5-4 and TRBJ2-2, with a tentative D call TRBD2 (6 bases). There are 14 residues in the CDR3. The germline V gene encodes CDR1 SGHNT and CDR2 YYREEE (reference sequence). V dropped 0 bases and J dropped 5 bases, with 8 bases sitting between them. CDR3 sequence: CASSLGGGTGELFF. CDR3 DNA: TGTGCCAGCAGCTTGGGTGGGGGGACCGGGGAGCTGTTTTTT.

This clone was counted once. This sequence joins TRBV5-6 and TRBJ2-5; 10 bases map to TRBD1. The CDR3 has 15 residues. CDR1 SGHDT and CDR2 YYEEEE come from the germline V gene. Trimming at V came to 3 bases and at J to 5 bases, leaving 7 bases not matched to a gene. DNA for the CDR3: TGTGCCAGCAGCTGGGACAGGGGCCCCGCGGAGACCCAGTACTTC. The encoded protein is CASSWDRGPAETQYF.